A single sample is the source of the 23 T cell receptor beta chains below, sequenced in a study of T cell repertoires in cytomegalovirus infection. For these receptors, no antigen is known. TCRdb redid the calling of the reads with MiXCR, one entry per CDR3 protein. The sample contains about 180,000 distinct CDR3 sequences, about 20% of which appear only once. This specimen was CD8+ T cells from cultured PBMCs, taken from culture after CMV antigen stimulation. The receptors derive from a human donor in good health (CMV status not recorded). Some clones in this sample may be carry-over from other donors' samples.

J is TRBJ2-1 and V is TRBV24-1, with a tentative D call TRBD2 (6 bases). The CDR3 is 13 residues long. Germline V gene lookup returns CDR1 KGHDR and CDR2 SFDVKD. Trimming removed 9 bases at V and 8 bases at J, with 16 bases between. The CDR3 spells CATSGLEAYEQFF. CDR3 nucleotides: TGTGCCACCTCGGGACTGGAAGCCTATGAGCAGTTCTTC.

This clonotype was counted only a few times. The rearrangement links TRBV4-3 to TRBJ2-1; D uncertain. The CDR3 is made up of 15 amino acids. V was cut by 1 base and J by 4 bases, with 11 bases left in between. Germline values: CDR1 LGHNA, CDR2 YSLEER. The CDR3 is CASSQGLGDYNEQFF. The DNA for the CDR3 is TGCGCCAGCAGCCAAGGCCTGGGTGATTACAATGAGCAGTTCTTC.

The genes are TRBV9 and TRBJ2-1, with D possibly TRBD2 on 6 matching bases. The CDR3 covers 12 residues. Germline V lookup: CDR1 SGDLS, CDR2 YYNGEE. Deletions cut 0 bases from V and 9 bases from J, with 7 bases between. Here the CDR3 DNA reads TGTGCCAGCAGCGTAGATAGCGGTGAGCAGTTCTTC. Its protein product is CASSVDSGEQFF.

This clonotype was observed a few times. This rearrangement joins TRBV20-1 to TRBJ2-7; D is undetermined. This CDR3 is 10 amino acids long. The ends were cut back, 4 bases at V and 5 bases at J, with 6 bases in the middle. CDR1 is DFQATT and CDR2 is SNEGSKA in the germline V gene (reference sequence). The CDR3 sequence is CSATENEQYF. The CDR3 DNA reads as TGCAGTGCTACGGAGAACGAGCAGTACTTC.

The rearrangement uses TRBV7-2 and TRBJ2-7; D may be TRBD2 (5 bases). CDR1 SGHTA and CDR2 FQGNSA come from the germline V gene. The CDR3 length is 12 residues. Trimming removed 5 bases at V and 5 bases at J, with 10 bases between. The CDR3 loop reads CASSHPGNEQYF. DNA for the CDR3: TGTGCCAGCAGCCATCCGGGGAACGAGCAGTACTTC.

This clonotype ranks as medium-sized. In DNA, the CDR3 is TGTGCCAGCAGCCTAGGGTTGGGGACACAGCCCCAGCATTTT. As protein: CASSLGLGTQPQHF. The V and J genes are TRBV7-2 and TRBJ1-5; D perhaps matches TRBD1 (6 bases). The V end lost 5 bases, the J end lost 7 bases, and 15 bases lay between the germline ends. The CDR3 loop spans 14 amino acids. Germline assignment: CDR1 SGHTA and CDR2 FQGNSA.

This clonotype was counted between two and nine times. The CDR3 DNA follows: TGTGCCAGCAGCCAGACCGTGAGTGAAGCTTTCTTT. Amino acid sequence: CASSQTVSEAFF. The chain couples TRBV7-9 to TRBJ1-1, with D uncertain. Germline values: CDR1 SEHNR, CDR2 FQNEAQ (reference sequence). This CDR3 has 12 amino acids. V lost 5 bases and J lost 7, with 11 bases in between.

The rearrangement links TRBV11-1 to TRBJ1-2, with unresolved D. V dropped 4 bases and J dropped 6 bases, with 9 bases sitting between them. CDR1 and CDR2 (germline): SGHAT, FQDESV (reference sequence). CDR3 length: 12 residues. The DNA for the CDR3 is TGTGCCAGCAGCTCACTTGGAGATGGCTACACCTTC. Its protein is CASSSLGDGYTF.

CDR3: CASSQTGTNEKLFF. CDR3 in DNA: TGCGCCAGCAGCCAGACAGGAACTAATGAAAAACTGTTTTTT. The chain has TRBV4-3 and TRBJ1-4; D might be TRBD1 (6 bases). Trimming cost V 3 bases and J 1 base, with 6 bases left between them. In germline, CDR1 is LGHNA, CDR2 YSLEER. The length of the CDR3 is 14 residues.

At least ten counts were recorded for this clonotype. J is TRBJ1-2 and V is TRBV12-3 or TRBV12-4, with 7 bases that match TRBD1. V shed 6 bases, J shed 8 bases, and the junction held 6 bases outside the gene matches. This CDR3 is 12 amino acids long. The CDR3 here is CASSTGVSGYTF. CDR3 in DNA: TGTGCCAGCAGCACAGGGGTAAGCGGCTACACCTTC.

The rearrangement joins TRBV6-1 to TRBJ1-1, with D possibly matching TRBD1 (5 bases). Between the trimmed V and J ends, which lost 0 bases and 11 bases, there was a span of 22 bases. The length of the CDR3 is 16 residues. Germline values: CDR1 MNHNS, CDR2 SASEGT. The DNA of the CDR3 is TGTGCCAGCAGTGAAGCGTTATTGGGCCGAGGGGCCGAGGCTTTCTTT. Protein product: CASSEALLGRGAEAFF.

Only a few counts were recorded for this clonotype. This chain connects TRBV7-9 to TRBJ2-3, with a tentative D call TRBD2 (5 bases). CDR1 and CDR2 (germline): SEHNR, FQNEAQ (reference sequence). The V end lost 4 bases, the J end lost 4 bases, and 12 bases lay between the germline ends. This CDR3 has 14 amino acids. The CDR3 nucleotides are TGTGCCAGCAGCTCCCCCACGGGGTCAGATACGCAGTATTTT. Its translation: CASSSPTGSDTQYF.

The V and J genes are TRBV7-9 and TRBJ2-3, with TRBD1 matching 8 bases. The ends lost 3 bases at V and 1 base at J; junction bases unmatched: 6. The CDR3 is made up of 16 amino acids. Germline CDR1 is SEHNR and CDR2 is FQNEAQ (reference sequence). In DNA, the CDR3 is TGTGCCAGCAGCTTGCCGTGGGGACAGGGCACAGATACGCAGTATTTT. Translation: CASSLPWGQGTDTQYF. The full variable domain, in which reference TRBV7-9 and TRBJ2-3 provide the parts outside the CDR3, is DTGVSQNPRHKITKRGQNVTFRCDPISEHNRLYWYRQTLGQGPEFLTYFQNEAQLEKSRLLSDRFSAERPKGSFSTLEIQRTEQGDSAMYLCASSLPWGQGTDTQYFGPGTRLTVL.

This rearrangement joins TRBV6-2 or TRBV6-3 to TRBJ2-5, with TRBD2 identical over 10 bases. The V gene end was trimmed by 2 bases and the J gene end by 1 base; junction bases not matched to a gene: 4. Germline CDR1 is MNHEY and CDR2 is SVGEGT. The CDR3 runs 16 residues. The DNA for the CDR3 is TGTGCCAGCAGTTACGATAGCGGGGGGCCCCAAGAGACCCAGTACTTC. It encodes CASSYDSGGPQETQYF.

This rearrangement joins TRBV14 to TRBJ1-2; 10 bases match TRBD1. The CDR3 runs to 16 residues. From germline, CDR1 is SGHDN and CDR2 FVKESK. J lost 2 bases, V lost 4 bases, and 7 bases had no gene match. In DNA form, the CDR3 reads TGTGCCAGCAGCCTCCGGGACAGGGGCGCGAACTATGGCTACACCTTC. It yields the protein CASSLRDRGANYGYTF.

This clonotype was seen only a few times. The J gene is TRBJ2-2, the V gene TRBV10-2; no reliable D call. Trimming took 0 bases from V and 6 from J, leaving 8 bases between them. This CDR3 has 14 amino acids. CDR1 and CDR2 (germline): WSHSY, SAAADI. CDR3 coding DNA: TGCGCCAGCAGTGAGTCTGTAAGGTCCGGGGAGCTGTTTTTT. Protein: CASSESVRSGELFF.

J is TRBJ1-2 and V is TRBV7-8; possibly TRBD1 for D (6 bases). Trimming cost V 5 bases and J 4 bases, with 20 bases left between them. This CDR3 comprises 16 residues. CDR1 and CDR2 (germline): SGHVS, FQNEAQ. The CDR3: CASSGRTGGVGYGYTF. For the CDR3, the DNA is TGTGCCAGCAGCGGACGTACGGGGGGCGTAGGCTATGGCTACACCTTC.

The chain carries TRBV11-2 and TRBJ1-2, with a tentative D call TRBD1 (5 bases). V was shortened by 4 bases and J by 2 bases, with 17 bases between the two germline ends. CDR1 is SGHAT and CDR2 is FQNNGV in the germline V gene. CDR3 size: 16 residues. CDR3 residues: CASSSLTGRQNYGYTF. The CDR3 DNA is TGTGCCAGCAGCTCCCTTACGGGACGCCAAAACTATGGCTACACCTTC. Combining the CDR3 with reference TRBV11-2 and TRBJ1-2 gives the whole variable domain EAGVAQSPRYKIIEKRQSVAFWCNPISGHATLYWYQQILGQGPKLLIQFQNNGVVDDSQLPKDRFSAERLKGVDSTLKIQPAKLEDSAVYLCASSSLTGRQNYGYTFGSGTRLTVV.

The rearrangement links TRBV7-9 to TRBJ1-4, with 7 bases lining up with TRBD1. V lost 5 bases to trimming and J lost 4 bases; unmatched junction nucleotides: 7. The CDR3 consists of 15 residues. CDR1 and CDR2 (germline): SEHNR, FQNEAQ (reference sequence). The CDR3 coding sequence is TGTGCCAGCAGCCCAGAGACAGGGATTAATGAAAAACTGTTTTTT. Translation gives CASSPETGINEKLFF.

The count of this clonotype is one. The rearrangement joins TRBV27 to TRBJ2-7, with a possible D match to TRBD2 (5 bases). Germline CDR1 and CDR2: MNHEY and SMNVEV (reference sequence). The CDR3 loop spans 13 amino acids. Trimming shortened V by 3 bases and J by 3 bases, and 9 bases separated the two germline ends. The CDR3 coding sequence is TGTGCCAGCAGTTTTACGGCGGGCTACGAGCAGTACTTC. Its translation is CASSFTAGYEQYF.

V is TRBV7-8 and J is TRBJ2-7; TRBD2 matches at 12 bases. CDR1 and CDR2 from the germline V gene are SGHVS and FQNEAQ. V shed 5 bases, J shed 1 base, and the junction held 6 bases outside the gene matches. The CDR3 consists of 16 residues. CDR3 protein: CASSLRTSGASYEQYF. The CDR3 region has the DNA TGTGCCAGCAGCCTAAGGACTAGCGGGGCTTCCTACGAGCAGTACTTC.

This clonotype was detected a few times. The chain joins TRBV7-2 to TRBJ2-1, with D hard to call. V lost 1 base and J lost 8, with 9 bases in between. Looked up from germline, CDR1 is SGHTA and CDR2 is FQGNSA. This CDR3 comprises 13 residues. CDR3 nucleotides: TGTGCCAGCAGCTTAGGTACTCGGTATGAGCAGTTCTTC. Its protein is CASSLGTRYEQFF.

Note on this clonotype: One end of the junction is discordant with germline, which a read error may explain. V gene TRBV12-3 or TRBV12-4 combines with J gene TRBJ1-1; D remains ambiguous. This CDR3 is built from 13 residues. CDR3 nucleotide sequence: TGTGCCAGCAGTTTACCGGGGAACACTGAAGCTTACTTT. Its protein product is CASSLPGNTEAYF.